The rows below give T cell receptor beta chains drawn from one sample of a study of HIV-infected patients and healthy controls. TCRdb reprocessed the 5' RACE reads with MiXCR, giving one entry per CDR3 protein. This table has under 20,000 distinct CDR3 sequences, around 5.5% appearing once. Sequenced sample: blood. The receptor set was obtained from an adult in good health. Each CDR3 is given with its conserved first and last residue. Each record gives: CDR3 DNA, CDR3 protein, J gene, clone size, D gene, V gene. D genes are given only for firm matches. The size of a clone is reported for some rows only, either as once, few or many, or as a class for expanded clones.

CDR3 DNA: TGTGCCAGTAGTATAAGTGCCCACGGTCAGCCCCAGCATTTT
CDR3 protein: CASSISAHGQPQHF
J gene: TRBJ1-5
clone size: many
D gene: -
V gene: TRBV19

CDR3 DNA: TGCGCCAGCAGTACGGGACTCTCCTACGAGCAGTACTTC
CDR3 protein: CASSTGLSYEQYF
J gene: TRBJ2-7
clone size: many
D gene: -
V gene: TRBV5-1

CDR3 DNA: TGTGCCAGCAGTCCGGGACAGGCGAATGAAAAACTGTTTTTT
CDR3 protein: CASSPGQANEKLFF
J gene: TRBJ1-4
clone size: many
D gene: TRBD1
V gene: TRBV7-9

CDR3 DNA: TGTGCCAGTAGTATAAGTGACAGCCTATCTGGAAACACCATATATTTT
CDR3 protein: CASSISDSLSGNTIYF
J gene: TRBJ1-3
clone size: many
D gene: -
V gene: TRBV19

CDR3 DNA: TGTGCCAGCAGCTTAACGGGTCGCAACACTGAAGCTTTCTTT
CDR3 protein: CASSLTGRNTEAFF
J gene: TRBJ1-1
clone size: many
D gene: -
V gene: TRBV7-3

CDR3 DNA: TGTGCCAGCAGTCACGACAGGGGTCGCGATCAGCCCCAGCATTTT
CDR3 protein: CASSHDRGRDQPQHF
J gene: TRBJ1-5
clone size: many
D gene: TRBD1
V gene: TRBV12-3/TRBV12-4

CDR3 DNA: TGCAGTGCTAGTGAGCCGGCAGCGGGGGGGCTACGGCAGTACTTC
CDR3 protein: CSASEPAAGGLRQYF
J gene: TRBJ2-7
clone size: many
D gene: TRBD2
V gene: TRBV20-1

CDR3 DNA: TGTGCCAGCCAACAGTCTGGTCAGGCGCCAAGCACAGATACGCAGTATTTT
CDR3 protein: CASQQSGQAPSTDTQYF
J gene: TRBJ2-3
clone size: many
D gene: -
V gene: TRBV10-3

CDR3 DNA: TGTGCCATCAGCGGTAGCACAGATACGCAGTATTTT
CDR3 protein: CAISGSTDTQYF
J gene: TRBJ2-3
clone size: few
D gene: -
V gene: TRBV2

CDR3 DNA: TGTGCCAGCAGCTTAGCCCTGACAGGGGCTTATCAGCCCCAGCATTTT
CDR3 protein: CASSLALTGAYQPQHF
J gene: TRBJ1-5
clone size: few
D gene: TRBD1
V gene: TRBV7-9

CDR3 DNA: TGCGCCAGCAGCCCGGGACAGGGGGTTCACACTGAAGCTTTCTTT
CDR3 protein: CASSPGQGVHTEAFF
J gene: TRBJ1-1
clone size: -
D gene: TRBD1
V gene: TRBV5-1

CDR3 DNA: TGTGCCAGCAGCCTCTGGGGACAGAACACTGAAGCTTTCTTT
CDR3 protein: CASSLWGQNTEAFF
J gene: TRBJ1-1
clone size: medium-sized
D gene: -
V gene: TRBV5-5

CDR3 DNA: TGTGCCAGCAGCCTCGACGGTGCAACTAATGAAAAACTGTTTTTT
CDR3 protein: CASSLDGATNEKLFF
J gene: TRBJ1-4
clone size: many
D gene: -
V gene: TRBV9

CDR3 DNA: TGTGCCAGTAGTATTGAGTTCGGACTAGCGTTCTCAGATACGCAGTATTTT
CDR3 protein: CASSIEFGLAFSDTQYF
J gene: TRBJ2-3
clone size: many
D gene: TRBD2
V gene: TRBV19

CDR3 DNA: TGTGCCAGCAGCTTGGCAACAGAGCCCTCCTACAATGAGCAGTTCTTC
CDR3 protein: CASSLATEPSYNEQFF
J gene: TRBJ2-1
clone size: many
D gene: -
V gene: TRBV5-5

CDR3 DNA: TGTGCCAGCGGAAGGGAATTGGGCGAGTATGGCTACACCTTC
CDR3 protein: CASGRELGEYGYTF
J gene: TRBJ1-2
clone size: many
D gene: -
V gene: TRBV6-1

CDR3 DNA: TGCGCCAGCAGCCAACAGGGATGGAACGAGCAGTACTTC
CDR3 protein: CASSQQGWNEQYF
J gene: TRBJ2-7
clone size: many
D gene: -
V gene: TRBV5-1

CDR3 DNA: TGCGCCAGCAGCCGCGGGGGACAGTCGGGCACTGAAGCTTTCTTT
CDR3 protein: CASSRGGQSGTEAFF
J gene: TRBJ1-1
clone size: many
D gene: TRBD1
V gene: TRBV5-1

CDR3 DNA: TGTGCCAGCAGCTGGGACGGAAGCTCCTACAATGAGCAGTTCTTC
CDR3 protein: CASSWDGSSYNEQFF
J gene: TRBJ2-1
clone size: many
D gene: -
V gene: TRBV7-2

CDR3 DNA: TGTGCCAGCAGCTTAGTCAGTTCAGGGGGACTAGCGGGGGCCGGGGATACGCAGTATTTT
CDR3 protein: CASSLVSSGGLAGAGDTQYF
J gene: TRBJ2-3
clone size: many
D gene: TRBD2
V gene: TRBV7-2

CDR3 DNA: TGTGCCAGTAGAGTCCGACAGGGCTTGGGCTACACCTTC
CDR3 protein: CASRVRQGLGYTF
J gene: TRBJ1-2
clone size: many
D gene: TRBD1
V gene: TRBV19

CDR3 DNA: TGCAGTGCTCCCCAGGGGGCGAGAGAGACCCAGTACTTC
CDR3 protein: CSAPQGARETQYF
J gene: TRBJ2-5
clone size: many
D gene: TRBD1
V gene: TRBV20-1

CDR3 DNA: TGTGCCAGCAGTTACACGGTCAATACACAGGCGATGAACACTGAAGCTTTCTTT
CDR3 protein: CASSYTVNTQAMNTEAFF
J gene: TRBJ1-1
clone size: many
D gene: -
V gene: TRBV6-5

CDR3 DNA: TGTGCCAGCAGCTTAGAGTCTTGGCAGGTGGTAGGCAATCAGCCCCAGCATTTT
CDR3 protein: CASSLESWQVVGNQPQHF
J gene: TRBJ1-5
clone size: many
D gene: -
V gene: TRBV11-3

CDR3 DNA: TGTGCCAGCAGCTTAGCGGCTAGCGGGGTAAGCACAGATACGCAGTATTTT
CDR3 protein: CASSLAASGVSTDTQYF
J gene: TRBJ2-3
clone size: many
D gene: TRBD2
V gene: TRBV7-9

CDR3 DNA: TGTGCCAGCAGCCCGGGGACAGGTATGACCGAGCAGTACTTC
CDR3 protein: CASSPGTGMTEQYF
J gene: TRBJ2-7
clone size: -
D gene: TRBD1
V gene: TRBV13

CDR3 DNA: TGTGCCAGCAGTCCTCAGTATTTGGACGAGCAGTACTTC
CDR3 protein: CASSPQYLDEQYF
J gene: TRBJ2-7
clone size: medium-sized
D gene: -
V gene: TRBV28

CDR3 DNA: TGTGCCAGCAGCTTAGCGCGGGGTAGCGGTAAAGGGTCGGATACGCAGTATTTT
CDR3 protein: CASSLARGSGKGSDTQYF
J gene: TRBJ2-3
clone size: many
D gene: -
V gene: TRBV7-9

CDR3 DNA: TGTGCCAGCAGCCTACCTAGGGACACCGGGGAGCTGTTTTTT
CDR3 protein: CASSLPRDTGELFF
J gene: TRBJ2-2
clone size: many
D gene: -
V gene: TRBV12-3/TRBV12-4

CDR3 DNA: TGTGCCAGCAGCCTTGGACAGGGTGGCAATCAGCCCCAGCATTTT
CDR3 protein: CASSLGQGGNQPQHF
J gene: TRBJ1-5
clone size: many
D gene: TRBD1
V gene: TRBV13

CDR3 DNA: TGTGCCAGCAGCGCGTATAAATTAGACAGGGGAGATGAAGCTTTCTTT
CDR3 protein: CASSAYKLDRGDEAFF
J gene: TRBJ1-1
clone size: many
D gene: TRBD1
V gene: TRBV7-9

CDR3 DNA: TGTGCCAGCAGCCCCCACGGGGGTACTAATGAAAAACTGTTTTTT
CDR3 protein: CASSPHGGTNEKLFF
J gene: TRBJ1-4
clone size: many
D gene: -
V gene: TRBV7-2

CDR3 DNA: TGTGCCAGCAGCCTTAGACTAGCGGGGAGGGAGAATGAGCAGTTCTTC
CDR3 protein: CASSLRLAGRENEQFF
J gene: TRBJ2-1
clone size: many
D gene: TRBD2
V gene: TRBV9

CDR3 DNA: TGTGCCAGCAGCTTATACAGGGCCACAGATACGCAGTATTTT
CDR3 protein: CASSLYRATDTQYF
J gene: TRBJ2-3
clone size: many
D gene: -
V gene: TRBV7-6

CDR3 DNA: TGCAGCGGATCTGTTGAGAATGGCTACACCTTC
CDR3 protein: CSGSVENGYTF
J gene: TRBJ1-2
clone size: many
D gene: -
V gene: TRBV29-1

CDR3 DNA: TGCAGCGTTGACGGGGCAGGCACCGGGGAGCTGTTTTTT
CDR3 protein: CSVDGAGTGELFF
J gene: TRBJ2-2
clone size: many
D gene: -
V gene: TRBV29-1

CDR3 DNA: TGTGCCAGCAGCCGCCCAGGGCAGCCGAACACTGAAGCTTTCTTT
CDR3 protein: CASSRPGQPNTEAFF
J gene: TRBJ1-1
clone size: many
D gene: -
V gene: TRBV7-8

CDR3 DNA: TGTGCCAGCAGCCAAGCGGCGGGGGCCACAGATACGCAGTATTTT
CDR3 protein: CASSQAAGATDTQYF
J gene: TRBJ2-3
clone size: few
D gene: -
V gene: TRBV14

CDR3 DNA: TGTGCCAGCAGTCCGGGTCTACTCTCGCAGCCCCAGCATTTT
CDR3 protein: CASSPGLLSQPQHF
J gene: TRBJ1-5
clone size: many
D gene: -
V gene: TRBV27

CDR3 DNA: TGTGCCAGTATGCGGGGCGGGGACACCGGGGAGCTGTTTTTT
CDR3 protein: CASMRGGDTGELFF
J gene: TRBJ2-2
clone size: medium-sized
D gene: -
V gene: TRBV19

CDR3 DNA: TGTGCCAGCAGCCAAGAAGAGAGCTCTGGAAACACCATATATTTT
CDR3 protein: CASSQEESSGNTIYF
J gene: TRBJ1-3
clone size: many
D gene: -
V gene: TRBV4-2

CDR3 DNA: TGTGCCAGCAGCCGAAACAGGGGTCAAGAGACCCAGTACTTC
CDR3 protein: CASSRNRGQETQYF
J gene: TRBJ2-5
clone size: few
D gene: TRBD1
V gene: TRBV7-9

CDR3 DNA: TGTGCCAGCAGCTTAGCTGGGGACAGCACTGAAGCTTTCTTT
CDR3 protein: CASSLAGDSTEAFF
J gene: TRBJ1-1
clone size: many
D gene: TRBD1
V gene: TRBV7-9

CDR3 DNA: TGTGCCAGCAGCCACGGCGGCAGGGGGACAGATACGCAGTATTTT
CDR3 protein: CASSHGGRGTDTQYF
J gene: TRBJ2-3
clone size: many
D gene: TRBD1
V gene: TRBV3-1

CDR3 DNA: TGTGCCAGCAGTGAAGCGGGAGGGGACCGAGGAGGCTACACCTTC
CDR3 protein: CASSEAGGDRGGYTF
J gene: TRBJ1-2
clone size: many
D gene: -
V gene: TRBV6-1

CDR3 DNA: TGTGCCAGCAGTTCTACGGGCACAGATACGCAGTATTTT
CDR3 protein: CASSSTGTDTQYF
J gene: TRBJ2-3
clone size: many
D gene: -
V gene: TRBV28

CDR3 DNA: TGTGCCACCAGTGACCGGGGAGGACTGGGCACAGATACGCAGTATTTT
CDR3 protein: CATSDRGGLGTDTQYF
J gene: TRBJ2-3
clone size: many
D gene: -
V gene: TRBV24-1

CDR3 DNA: TGTGCCAGCTCGGAACAACAGGGGGCCGGCGGGGAGCTGTTTTTT
CDR3 protein: CASSEQQGAGGELFF
J gene: TRBJ2-2
clone size: many
D gene: TRBD1
V gene: TRBV18

CDR3 DNA: TGCGCCAGCAGCCAAGGAACAGGGAAGGAGGGGACTGAAGCTTTCTTT
CDR3 protein: CASSQGTGKEGTEAFF
J gene: TRBJ1-1
clone size: many
D gene: -
V gene: TRBV4-3

CDR3 DNA: TGTGCCAGCAGCCAAGGGTTTGGTGTGGGGTACACAGATACGCAGTATTTT
CDR3 protein: CASSQGFGVGYTDTQYF
J gene: TRBJ2-3
clone size: many
D gene: -
V gene: TRBV4-2

CDR3 DNA: TGTGCCAGTAAGCGGAGACGACAGGAGGTCCGAGAGACCCAGTACTTC
CDR3 protein: CASKRRRQEVRETQYF
J gene: TRBJ2-5
clone size: -
D gene: -
V gene: TRBV19

CDR3 DNA: TGTGCCAGCGAGAGAAGGGCAGGGAGCTACGAGCAGTACTTC
CDR3 protein: CASERRAGSYEQYF
J gene: TRBJ2-7
clone size: many
D gene: -
V gene: TRBV28

CDR3 DNA: TGCAGCGTTGACTGGGGGGGGAATGAGCAGTTCTTC
CDR3 protein: CSVDWGGNEQFF
J gene: TRBJ2-1
clone size: few
D gene: TRBD2
V gene: TRBV29-1

CDR3 DNA: TGTGCCAGCAGTTACGGGACGGAGAACACTGAAGCTTTCTTT
CDR3 protein: CASSYGTENTEAFF
J gene: TRBJ1-1
clone size: many
D gene: -
V gene: TRBV6-6